The rows below give T cell receptor beta chains drawn from one sample of a study of cytomegalovirus exposure and HLA in healthy donors. Here immunoSEQ multiplex PCR was the method, and the copy in TCRdb shows in-frame clones only, minus some. Recorded for this sample: 60,000 to 75,000 clones. Sample: PBMCs. Receptor source: a female donor in good health and CMV-seropositive. The CDR3 runs from the conserved cysteine through the conserved F or W. The D gene is left open where the match is weak.

>TRBV7-9|-|TRBJ2-7
CASSLSLATYEQYF
TGTGCCAGCAGCTTAAGTCTAGCAACATACGAGCAGTACTTC
>TRBV6-5|-|TRBJ2-7
CASSYSGRVGPGEQYF
TGTGCCAGCAGTTACTCCGGGCGGGTTGGGCCCGGCGAGCAGTACTTC
>TRBV19|TRBD1|TRBJ2-2
CASSTRQGYTGELFF
TGTGCCAGTAGTACTCGACAGGGGTATACCGGGGAGCTGTTTTTT
>TRBV11-3|TRBD1|TRBJ2-1
CASSLETGGAEQFF
TGTGCCAGCAGCTTGGAGACAGGGGGCGCTGAGCAGTTCTTC
>TRBV2|TRBD1|TRBJ2-3
CASRDRVTDTQYF
TGTGCCAGCCGGGACAGGGTCACAGATACGCAGTATTTT
>TRBV7-9|-|TRBJ1-5
CASSPSGNSNQPQHF
TGTGCCAGCAGCCCCTCAGGTAATAGCAATCAGCCCCAGCATTTT
>TRBV4-1|-|TRBJ1-2
CASSQGDIRSNYGYTF
TGCGCCAGCAGCCAGGGAGACATCCGATCTAACTATGGCTACACCTTC
>TRBV5-4|-|TRBJ2-7
CASSVDWGHEQYF
TGTGCCAGCAGCGTCGACTGGGGGCACGAGCAGTACTTC
>TRBV29-1|TRBD2|TRBJ2-1
CSVEDEASGRVASNEQFF
TGCAGCGTTGAAGATGAGGCTAGCGGGAGGGTGGCGAGCAATGAGCAGTTCTTC
>TRBV29-1|-|TRBJ2-5
CSVEVGAQETQYF
TGCAGCGTTGAAGTGGGGGCCCAAGAGACCCAGTACTTC
>TRBV29-1|TRBD2|TRBJ2-1
CSVGTSGYNEQFF
TGCAGCGTTGGGACTAGCGGATACAATGAGCAGTTCTTC
>TRBV11-2|-|TRBJ1-2
CASSLIAQGGRYGYTF
TGTGCCAGCAGCTTAATAGCGCAGGGAGGACGCTATGGCTACACCTTC
>TRBV5-1|-|TRBJ2-3
CASSLEAGIHTQYF
TGCGCCAGCAGCTTGGAAGCAGGGATCCATACGCAGTATTTT
>TRBV7-2|TRBD1|TRBJ2-3
CASSPGTGGRTDTQYF
TGTGCCAGCAGCCCCGGAACAGGGGGCCGCACAGATACGCAGTATTTT
>TRBV6-5|-|TRBJ2-7
CASSYSYSTYEQYF
TGTGCCAGCAGTTACTCGTACAGTACCTACGAGCAGTACTTC
>TRBV7-9|-|TRBJ1-3
CASSSRWGSTSGNTIYF
TGTGCCAGCAGCTCGAGGTGGGGCAGTACATCTGGAAACACCATATATTTT
>TRBV7-3|-|TRBJ2-6
CASSLAPTGLVYTGANVLTF
TGTGCCAGCAGCTTAGCCCCTACAGGGCTCGTATATACTGGGGCCAACGTCCTGACTTTC
>TRBV6-5|TRBD2|TRBJ2-3
CASSHLAVTDTQYF
TGTGCCAGCAGTCACCTAGCGGTCACAGATACGCAGTATTTT
>TRBV18|TRBD1|TRBJ1-5
CASSPGTGGTQPQHF
TGTGCCAGCTCACCCGGGACAGGGGGCACTCAGCCCCAGCATTTT
>TRBV6-5|TRBD1|TRBJ1-6
CASSYSRQGDSPLHF
TGTGCCAGCAGTTACTCGAGGCAGGGGGATTCACCCCTCCACTTT
>TRBV19|-|TRBJ1-1
CASSRFSEAFF
TGTGCCAGTAGCAGGTTCTCTGAAGCTTTCTTT
>TRBV18|TRBD1|TRBJ2-5
CASSQGQGYQETQYF
TGTGCCAGCTCACAGGGACAGGGGTATCAAGAGACCCAGTACTTC
>TRBV6-5|TRBD1|TRBJ2-7
CASSFQQGARDEQYF
TGTGCCAGCAGTTTCCAACAGGGGGCCCGGGACGAGCAGTACTTC
>TRBV9|TRBD1|TRBJ2-5
CASSAQQGKETQYF
TGTGCCAGCAGCGCGCAACAGGGGAAAGAGACCCAGTACTTC
>TRBV20-1|-|TRBJ2-3
CSAAGQDTQYF
TGCAGTGCGGCTGGGCAGGATACGCAGTATTTT
>TRBV28|TRBD1|TRBJ1-2
CASRRPTGDPNYGYTF
TGTGCCAGCAGACGACCTACAGGGGACCCTAACTATGGCTACACCTTC
>TRBV6-5|-|TRBJ2-7
CASSYSMGVAYEQYF
TGTGCCAGCAGTTACTCGATGGGCGTCGCCTACGAGCAGTACTTC
>TRBV5-7|-|TRBJ1-1
CASSLIQRTESMNTEAFF
TGTGCCAGCAGCTTGATACAGAGGACAGAGTCGATGAACACTGAAGCTTTCTTT
>TRBV27|TRBD2|TRBJ2-7
CASSLDRLAGTYEQYF
TGTGCCAGCAGTTTAGATCGCCTAGCGGGGACCTACGAGCAGTACTTC
>TRBV18|TRBD1|TRBJ2-5
CASSPPGGLETQYF
TGTGCCAGCTCCCCTCCAGGGGGATTGGAGACCCAGTACTTC
>TRBV27|-|TRBJ1-2
CASGEQGGLGGYTF
TGTGCCAGCGGGGAACAGGGCGGGTTAGGAGGCTACACCTTC
>TRBV9|TRBD2|TRBJ2-7
CASSVGTSGGGYEQYF
TGTGCCAGCAGCGTAGGGACTAGCGGGGGGGGGTACGAGCAGTACTTC
>TRBV7-7|-|TRBJ1-1
CASSSELNTEAFF
TGTGCTAGCAGCTCGGAGTTGAACACTGAAGCTTTCTTT
>TRBV18|TRBD1|TRBJ2-7
CASSPETGGSAEQYF
TGTGCCAGCTCACCAGAGACAGGGGGCTCGGCCGAGCAGTACTTC
>TRBV11-1|TRBD1|TRBJ1-2
CASSYRQGYGYTF
TGTGCCAGCAGCTACCGACAGGGGTATGGCTACACCTTC
>TRBV4-3|TRBD2|TRBJ2-1
CASSQDGRGGYNEQFF
TGCGCCAGCAGCCAAGATGGGCGGGGGGGCTACAATGAGCAGTTCTTC
>TRBV27|TRBD1|TRBJ2-3
CASNRGLVGGATDTQYF
TGTGCCAGCAACAGGGGGCTAGTGGGGGGAGCCACAGATACGCAGTATTTT
>TRBV5-1|TRBD2|TRBJ2-5
CASSLAGDETQYF
TGCGCCAGCAGTCTAGCGGGAGATGAGACCCAGTACTTC
>TRBV15|-|TRBJ1-5
CATSRDLGRAQPQHF
TGTGCCACCAGCAGAGATCTCGGCAGGGCTCAGCCCCAGCATTTT
>TRBV27|-|TRBJ2-1
CASSFSGTLVYEQFF
TGTGCCAGCAGTTTCTCCGGGACATTGGTGTATGAGCAGTTCTTC
>TRBV28|TRBD2|TRBJ2-7
CASSPGTSGPYEQYF
TGTGCCAGCAGCCCTGGGACTAGCGGACCCTACGAGCAGTACTTC
>TRBV28|-|TRBJ1-2
CATGVYSYGYTF
TGTGCCACCGGTGTCTACAGCTATGGCTACACCTTC
>TRBV6-1|TRBD1|TRBJ2-5
CASSMTGGAGETQYF
TGTGCCAGCAGCATGACAGGGGGCGCGGGAGAGACCCAGTACTTC
>TRBV7-9|TRBD2|TRBJ2-4
CASSLVASGRAGNIQYF
TGTGCCAGCAGCTTAGTCGCTAGCGGGAGGGCCGGGAACATTCAGTACTTC
>TRBV4-1|-|TRBJ1-4
CASSQAKSATNEKLFF
TGCGCCAGCAGCCAAGCCAAGAGTGCAACTAATGAAAAACTGTTTTTT
>TRBV9|-|TRBJ1-5
CASSEGGISNQPQHF
TGTGCCAGCAGCGAGGGGGGGATTAGCAATCAGCCCCAGCATTTT
>TRBV5-1|TRBD2|TRBJ2-7
CASSLGLAGGPYEQYF
TGCGCCAGCAGCTTGGGTTTAGCGGGAGGGCCGTACGAGCAGTACTTC
>TRBV5-1|-|TRBJ2-7
CASSLTGQGGINEQYF
TGCGCCAGCAGCTTGACCGGGCAGGGAGGTATCAACGAGCAGTACTTC
>TRBV29-1|TRBD1|TRBJ1-2
CSVRTGTGGRDYGYTF
TGCAGCGTCCGCACCGGGACAGGGGGCCGGGACTATGGCTACACCTTC
>TRBV5-1|-|TRBJ2-7
CASSSKTGEQYF
TGCGCCAGCAGCTCAAAGACGGGGGAGCAGTACTTC
>TRBV10-1|TRBD1|TRBJ2-7
CASSNRQGDYEQYF
TGCGCCAGCAGTAATAGACAGGGGGACTACGAGCAGTACTTC
>TRBV29-1|TRBD1|TRBJ2-1
CSAGDRVGEQFF
TGCAGCGCCGGGGACAGGGTCGGTGAGCAGTTCTTC
>TRBV4-3|TRBD2|TRBJ2-1
CASSQGTSGGNEQFF
TGCGCCAGCAGCCAAGGAACTAGCGGTGGTAATGAGCAGTTCTTC
>TRBV9|TRBD2|TRBJ2-3
CASSVSGLAGGTNPTDTQYF
TGTGCCAGCAGCGTCTCGGGACTAGCGGGGGGGACTAACCCCACAGATACGCAGTATTTT
>TRBV7-3|-|TRBJ2-3
CASSRSGTDTQYF
TGTGCCAGCAGCCGCAGCGGCACAGATACGCAGTATTTT
>TRBV5-4|-|TRBJ1-1
CASSSRTTGEAFF
TGTGCCAGCAGCTCTCGGACAACTGGTGAAGCTTTCTTT
>TRBV5-1|-|TRBJ2-3
CASSLVPTGSGEDTQYF
TGCGCCAGCAGCTTGGTTCCGACCGGGAGCGGTGAAGATACGCAGTATTTT
>TRBV5-1|-|TRBJ2-7
CASSLGQLYEQYF
TGCGCCAGCAGCTTGGGACAGCTCTACGAGCAGTACTTC
>TRBV19|-|TRBJ1-3
CASSSPSGGNTIYF
TGTGCCAGTAGTAGCCCTAGCGGAGGAAACACCATATATTTT
>TRBV15|TRBD1|TRBJ1-1
CATSLRDRGTEAFF
TGTGCCACCAGTCTCAGGGACAGGGGCACTGAAGCTTTCTTT